This T cell receptor beta chain was profiled in a study of shared clonotypes between healthy human individuals. This CDR3 spans 11 amino acids. Trimming took off 6 bases at V and 6 bases at J, with 9 bases between the two ends. In germline, CDR1 is ENHRY, CDR2 SYGVKD. A remark on this clone: Its antigen is as yet unknown.

Study observations and caveats: Deeper or shallower sequencing was expected to change how clonotypes are shared among donors. It was observed that around 5% of naive CD4 clonotypes were shared across a handful of donors.

Clones were read by immunoSEQ multiplex PCR, and TCRdb kept only the in-frame ones, dropping some. The repertoire consists of roughly 1,100,000 clones, with about 77% occurring once and the leading ten covering over 1.3%. This clonotype was obtained from a man younger than 30 in good health. The V gene is TRBV10-3, the J gene TRBJ2-7; no reliable D call. Sample: memory CD4+ T cells sorted from blood. Noted subset: CD45RA-negative fraction. CDR3 nucleotides: TGTGCCATCAGGGGGTCCGCCGAGCAGTACTTC. Protein sequence: CAIRGSAEQYF.